What follows is one TCR beta chain and its context. The sample originates from a study of somatic mutations in cytotoxic T cells in rheumatoid arthritis. Repertoires were generated with immunoSEQ multiplex PCR, while TCRdb's copy carries only in-frame clones and drops some. The sample holds roughly 4,400 clones; around nine tenths are singletons and the top ten take approximately 35%. With V trimmed by 0 bases and J by 2 bases, 0 bases remained unmatched. CDR1 is MNHNS, CDR2 SASEGT, per germline. This CDR3 spans 15 amino acids. The chain carries TRBV6-1 and TRBJ2-7, with 11 bases fitting TRBD2. The specimen was CD8+ T cells sorted from blood. This receptor was taken from a woman aged 45 to 65 with rheumatoid arthritis. CDR3 bases: TGTGCCAGCAGTGAAGCTAGCGGGGGGGCCTACGAGCAGTACTTC. Protein: CASSEASGGAYEQYF.